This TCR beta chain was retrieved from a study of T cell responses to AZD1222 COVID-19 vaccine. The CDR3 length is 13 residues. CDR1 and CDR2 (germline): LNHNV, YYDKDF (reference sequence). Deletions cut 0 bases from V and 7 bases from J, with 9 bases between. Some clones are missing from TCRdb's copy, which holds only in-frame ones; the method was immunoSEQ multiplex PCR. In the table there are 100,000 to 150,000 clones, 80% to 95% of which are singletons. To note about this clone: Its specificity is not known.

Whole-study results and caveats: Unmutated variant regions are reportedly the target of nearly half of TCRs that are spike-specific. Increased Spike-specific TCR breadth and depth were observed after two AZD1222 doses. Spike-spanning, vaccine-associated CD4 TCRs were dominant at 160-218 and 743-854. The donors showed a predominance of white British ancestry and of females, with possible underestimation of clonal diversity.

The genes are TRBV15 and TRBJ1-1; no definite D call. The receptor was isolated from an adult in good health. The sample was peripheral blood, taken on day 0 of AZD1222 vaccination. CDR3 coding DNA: TGTGCCACCAGCAGAGATGGCCCGTATGAAGCTTTCTTT. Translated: CATSRDGPYEAFF.